This TCR beta chain was captured by sequencing in a study of blood T cell repertoires in COVID-19. Study-wide context: Sources were T cells, B-cell-depleted T cells, or PBMCs; the material itself was cDNA or gDNA.

Authors' processing steps: The authors estimated nucleated cell counts from reference gene primer amplification. TCRdb keeps only in-frame clones here, not all; method: immunoSEQ multiplex PCR. D and trimming were read from the DNA, whereas the V and J calls and clone size are those reported in that table. The data show some 400,000 clones, around 87% seen once. Living in 24 US areas, the participants were between roughly 18 and 90 years of age. Assignment of participants to cohorts was predicated upon participant-reported clinical history. Germline V gene sequence: CDR1 SGHVS, CDR2 FQNEAQ. V lost 5 bases and J lost 0, with 18 bases in between. CDR3 length: 17 residues.

The chain has TRBV7-8 and TRBJ2-3; D is possibly TRBD1 (5 bases). This clonotype was sampled from a man aged 25 to 40 who had recovered from COVID-19. Sample: PBMCs or T cells enriched from blood (not recorded which). Here the CDR3 reads CASSLLRAGASTDTQYF. The CDR3 coding sequence is TGTGCCAGCAGCCTCCTCAGGGCAGGAGCTAGCACAGATACGCAGTATTTT.